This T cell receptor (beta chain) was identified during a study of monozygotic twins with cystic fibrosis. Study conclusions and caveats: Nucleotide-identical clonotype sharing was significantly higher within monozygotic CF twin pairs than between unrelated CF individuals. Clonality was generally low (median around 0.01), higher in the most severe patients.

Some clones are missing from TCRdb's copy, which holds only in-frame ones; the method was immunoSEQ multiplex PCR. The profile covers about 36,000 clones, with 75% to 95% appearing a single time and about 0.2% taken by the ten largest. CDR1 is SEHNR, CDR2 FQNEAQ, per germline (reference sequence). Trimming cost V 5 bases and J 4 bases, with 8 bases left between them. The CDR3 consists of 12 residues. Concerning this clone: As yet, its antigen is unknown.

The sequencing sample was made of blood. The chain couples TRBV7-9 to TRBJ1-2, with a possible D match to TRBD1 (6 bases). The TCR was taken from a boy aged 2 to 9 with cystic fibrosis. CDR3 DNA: TGTGCCAGCAGCCAGGACAGCTATGGCTACACCTTC. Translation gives CASSQDSYGYTF.